Detailed here is one TCR beta chain. As yet, its antigen is unknown. This record comes from a study of T-cell memory formation after mild COVID-19. Study-level results: Of the contracting clones, CD4+ ones lay mainly in CM and EM, and CD8+ ones in EMRA.

TCRdb reprocessed the 5' RACE reads via MiXCR and lists one record per CDR3 protein. This repertoire shows approximately 560,000 distinct CDR3 sequences, 17% found once; its top ten account for 8.1%. From germline, CDR1 is MNHEY and CDR2 SVGEGT. CDR3 size: 15 residues. After removal of 6 bases from V and 7 bases from J, the junction contained 7 bases not matched to a gene. The clonotype comes from an adult woman who had mild COVID-19 (a few samples of this study predate the infection). Cell type and time point are not known. V gene TRBV6-2 or TRBV6-3 combines with J gene TRBJ2-1, with TRBD2 matching 12 bases. The sequencing sample was made of PBMCs or a T cell subset sorted from them (not recorded which). The DNA for the CDR3 is TGTGCCAGCAGGATACTAGCGGGAGGTACGAATGAGCAGTTCTTC. Encoded protein: CASRILAGGTNEQFF.